Listed below are T cell receptor beta chains from one sample, sequenced in a study of shared T cell receptors in the human thymus. Method: immunoSEQ multiplex PCR; TCRdb's copy keeps in-frame clones and lacks some. Of 650,000 to 950,000 clones listed, approximately 83% are singletons. The same sample was also used in a study of human thymus T cells.

The sequencing input was thymocytes. These TCRs come from a girl under three years old with a congenital heart defect. The CDR3 runs from the conserved cysteine through the conserved F or W. Each record gives: J gene, D gene, V gene, CDR3 protein. The D gene is left open where the match is weak.

TRBJ1-1,.,TRBV23-1,CASSQCLGRDNTEAFF
TRBJ2-1,.,TRBV15,CATSRWTFRGSSYNEQFF
TRBJ1-5,.,TRBV19,CASGLQGRDGNSNQPQHF
TRBJ2-2,.,TRBV6-1,CASSEAGETGELFF
TRBJ1-2,.,TRBV5-4,CASSLGQAPYGYTF
TRBJ2-7,.,TRBV7-6,CASSLGQGNPYEQYF
TRBJ1-1,.,TRBV14,CASSRPQGPNTEAFF
TRBJ1-4,.,TRBV4-3,CASSHRGALNEKLFF
TRBJ2-7,TRBD1,TRBV5-6,CASSERTGPKQYF
TRBJ2-2,TRBD1,TRBV12-5,CASGLTGTGTGELFF
TRBJ2-5,.,TRBV5-6,CASSQGWRETQYF
TRBJ2-3,.,TRBV2,CASSADTQYF
TRBJ2-5,TRBD2,TRBV11-3,CASSPGLAGAYQETQYF
TRBJ1-5,.,TRBV2,CASSHYRQRRDLNQPQHF
TRBJ2-3,TRBD1,TRBV2,CASTSTGSDTQYF
TRBJ1-1,.,TRBV7-2,CASSSGHPRQANTEAFF
TRBJ1-4,.,TRBV28,CASSSLRRGALNEKLFF
TRBJ2-5,.,TRBV5-1,CASSWYTPRDGLQAQYF
TRBJ2-1,TRBD2,TRBV10-3,CAISESLADDEQFF
TRBJ2-1,TRBD1,TRBV19,CASSIETGCNEQFF
TRBJ2-7,TRBD1,TRBV4-2,CASSQDDRAWNEQYF
TRBJ1-1,TRBD1,TRBV15,CATSRDRDRLRNTEAFF
TRBJ1-1,.,TRBV28,CASSPTTGGQGNTEAFF
TRBJ2-5,.,TRBV6-6,CASTPRGWQETQYF
TRBJ2-7,TRBD1,TRBV6-1,CASSAPGQPPYEQYF
TRBJ1-3,TRBD1,TRBV30,CAWNIAGTADSGNTIYF
TRBJ1-2,TRBD1,TRBV28,CASSLYRGAGYTF
TRBJ2-5,.,TRBV5-1,CASSLGTVETQYF
TRBJ1-5,.,TRBV30,CAWSVTVNQPQHF
TRBJ1-1,.,TRBV5-4,CASSPGRQGPPYLNTEAFF
TRBJ2-7,.,TRBV27,CASSPNYEQYF
TRBJ2-1,TRBD2,TRBV7-6,CASSETSGGDNEQFF
TRBJ2-5,TRBD2,TRBV7-6,CASSSGGDVKYF
TRBJ1-2,.,TRBV7-9,CASSLGGAGYTF
TRBJ1-1,.,TRBV30,CAWPQGTEAFF
TRBJ1-6,.,TRBV5-5,CASSLGGAVNSPLHF
TRBJ1-6,.,TRBV4-1,CASSPIQYSSRTALVGSPLHF
TRBJ1-2,.,TRBV5-4,CASSFDRHYGYTF
TRBJ1-1,.,TRBV18,CASSPLQVCENTEAFF
TRBJ2-5,TRBD1,TRBV5-8,CASSARGQETQYF
TRBJ2-7,.,TRBV19,CASRGHKPPESGEQYF
TRBJ2-3,TRBD1,TRBV6-1,CASSEAEDRGRTDTQYF
TRBJ1-2,.,TRBV11-2,CASSLTPNLSSNYGYTF
TRBJ1-2,.,TRBV4-3,CASSQEPGPYGYTF
TRBJ1-5,.,TRBV2,CASSPQGNNQPQHF
TRBJ2-1,TRBD1,TRBV5-1,CATGQGTYNEQFF
TRBJ1-6,.,TRBV27,CASSDPPGHRNNSPLHF
TRBJ2-7,.,TRBV11-2,CASSLGGRSYEQYF
TRBJ2-1,TRBD2,TRBV4-3,CASSHLASGGYNEQFF
TRBJ2-1,.,TRBV11-2,CASTPWGQRYNEQFF
TRBJ1-5,.,TRBV10-3,CAISEPGEQPQHF
TRBJ1-2,.,TRBV7-2,CASGPPGTGGYTF
TRBJ1-3,.,TRBV6-1,CASSRNRTVGNTIYF
TRBJ1-2,TRBD1,TRBV7-2,CASSFGTAGFGYTF